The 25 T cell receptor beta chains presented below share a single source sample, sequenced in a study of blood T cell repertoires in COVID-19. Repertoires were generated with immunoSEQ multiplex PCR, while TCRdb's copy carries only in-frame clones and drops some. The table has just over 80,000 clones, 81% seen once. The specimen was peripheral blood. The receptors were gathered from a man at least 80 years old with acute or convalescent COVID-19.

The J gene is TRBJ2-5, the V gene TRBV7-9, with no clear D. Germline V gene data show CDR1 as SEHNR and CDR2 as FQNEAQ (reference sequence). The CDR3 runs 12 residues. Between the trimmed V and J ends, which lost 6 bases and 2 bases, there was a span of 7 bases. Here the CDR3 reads CASRNKQETQYF. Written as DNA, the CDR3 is TGTGCCAGCAGAAATAAACAAGAGACCCAGTACTTC.

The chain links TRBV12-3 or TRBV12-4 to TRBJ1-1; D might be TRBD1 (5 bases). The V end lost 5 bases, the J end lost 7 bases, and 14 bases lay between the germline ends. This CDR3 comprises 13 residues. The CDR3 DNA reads TGTGCCAGCAGTCCTAGGCAGGGTGGTGAAGCTTTCTTT. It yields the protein CASSPRQGGEAFF.

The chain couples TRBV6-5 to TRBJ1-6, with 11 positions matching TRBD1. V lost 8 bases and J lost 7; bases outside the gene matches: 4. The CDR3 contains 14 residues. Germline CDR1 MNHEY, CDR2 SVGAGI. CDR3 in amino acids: CASLRDRGNSPLHF. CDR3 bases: TGTGCCAGCCTCCGGGACAGGGGGAATTCACCCCTCCACTTT.

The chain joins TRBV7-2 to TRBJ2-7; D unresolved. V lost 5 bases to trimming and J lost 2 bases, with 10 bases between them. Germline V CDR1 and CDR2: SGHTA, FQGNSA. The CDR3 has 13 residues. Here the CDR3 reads CASSLRLTYEQYF. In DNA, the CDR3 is TGTGCCAGCAGCCTGAGACTCACCTACGAGCAGTACTTC. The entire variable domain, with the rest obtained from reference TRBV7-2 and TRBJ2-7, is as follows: GAGVSQSPSNKVTEKGKDVELRCDPISGHTALYWYRQSLGQGLEFLIYFQGNSAPDKSGLPSDRFSAERTGGSVSTLTIQRTQQEDSAVYLCASSLRLTYEQYFGPGTRLTVT.

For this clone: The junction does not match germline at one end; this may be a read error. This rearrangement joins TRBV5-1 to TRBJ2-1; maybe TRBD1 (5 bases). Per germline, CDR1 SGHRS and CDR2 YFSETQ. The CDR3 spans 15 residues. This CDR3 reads CASSLGLWQDNEQFF. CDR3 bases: TGCGCCAGCAGCCTTGGCTTGTGGCAGGACAACGAGCAGTTCTTC.

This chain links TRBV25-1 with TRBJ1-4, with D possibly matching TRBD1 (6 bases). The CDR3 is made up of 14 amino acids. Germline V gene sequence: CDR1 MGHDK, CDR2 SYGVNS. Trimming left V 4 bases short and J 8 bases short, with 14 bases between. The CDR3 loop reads CASSGGGAGEKLFF. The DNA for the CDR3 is TGTGCCAGCAGTGGCGGGGGGGCAGGGGAAAAACTGTTTTTT.

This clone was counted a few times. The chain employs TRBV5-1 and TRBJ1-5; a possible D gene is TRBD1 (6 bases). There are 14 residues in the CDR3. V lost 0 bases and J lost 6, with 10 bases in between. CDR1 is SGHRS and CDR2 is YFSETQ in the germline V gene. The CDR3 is CASSLAQGLQPQHF. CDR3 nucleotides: TGCGCCAGCAGCTTGGCCCAGGGGCTTCAGCCCCAGCATTTT.

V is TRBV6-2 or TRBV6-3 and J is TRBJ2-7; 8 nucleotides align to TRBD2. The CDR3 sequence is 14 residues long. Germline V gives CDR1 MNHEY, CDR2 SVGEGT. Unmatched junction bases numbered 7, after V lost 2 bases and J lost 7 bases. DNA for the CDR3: TGTGCCAGCAGTTACCCCGGACTAGCAGGGGAGCAGTACTTC. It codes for CASSYPGLAGEQYF.

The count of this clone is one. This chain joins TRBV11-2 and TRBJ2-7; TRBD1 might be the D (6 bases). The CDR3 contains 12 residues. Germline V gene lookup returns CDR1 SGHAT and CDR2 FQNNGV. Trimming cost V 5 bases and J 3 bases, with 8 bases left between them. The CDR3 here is CASSIQGYEQYF. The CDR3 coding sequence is TGTGCCAGCAGCATACAGGGCTACGAGCAGTACTTC.

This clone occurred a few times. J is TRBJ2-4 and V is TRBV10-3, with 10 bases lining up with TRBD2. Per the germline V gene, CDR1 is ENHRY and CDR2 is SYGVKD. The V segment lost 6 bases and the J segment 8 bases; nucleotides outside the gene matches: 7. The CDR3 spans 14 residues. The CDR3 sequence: CAISPTSGLDIQYF. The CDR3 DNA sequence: TGTGCCATCAGCCCGACTAGCGGGTTGGACATTCAGTACTTC.

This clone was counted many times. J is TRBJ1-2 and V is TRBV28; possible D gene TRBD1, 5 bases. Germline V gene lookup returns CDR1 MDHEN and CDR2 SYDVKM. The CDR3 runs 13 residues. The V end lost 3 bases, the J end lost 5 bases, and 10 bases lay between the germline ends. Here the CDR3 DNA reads TGTGCCAGCAGTTTTCAGGGCCTATATGGCTACACCTTC. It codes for CASSFQGLYGYTF.

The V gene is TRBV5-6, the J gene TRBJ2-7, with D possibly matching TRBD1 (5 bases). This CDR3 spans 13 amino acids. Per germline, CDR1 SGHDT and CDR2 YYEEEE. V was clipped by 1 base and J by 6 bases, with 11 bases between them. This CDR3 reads CASSLLGVGEQYF. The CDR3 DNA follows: TGTGCCAGCAGCTTGCTAGGGGTGGGCGAGCAGTACTTC.

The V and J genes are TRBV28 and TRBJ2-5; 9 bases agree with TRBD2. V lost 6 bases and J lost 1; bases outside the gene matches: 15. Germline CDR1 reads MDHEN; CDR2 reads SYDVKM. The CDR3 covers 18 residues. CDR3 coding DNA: TGTGCCAGCAGGGGACCCCGGGGCGGGAGGGGAATCCAAGAGACCCAGTACTTC. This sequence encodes CASRGPRGGRGIQETQYF.

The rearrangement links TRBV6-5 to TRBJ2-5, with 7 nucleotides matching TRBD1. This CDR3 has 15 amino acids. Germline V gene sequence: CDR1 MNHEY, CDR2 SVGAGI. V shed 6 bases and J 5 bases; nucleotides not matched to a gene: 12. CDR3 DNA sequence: TGTGCCAGCAGCCGTGACAGGGCCCGATGGGAGACCCAGTACTTC. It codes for CASSRDRARWETQYF.

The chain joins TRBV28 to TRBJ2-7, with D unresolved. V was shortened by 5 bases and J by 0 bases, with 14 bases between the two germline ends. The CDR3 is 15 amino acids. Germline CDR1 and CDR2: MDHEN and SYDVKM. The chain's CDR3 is CASSPSNRYSYEQYF. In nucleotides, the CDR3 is TGTGCCAGCAGTCCCTCCAACCGGTACTCCTACGAGCAGTACTTC.

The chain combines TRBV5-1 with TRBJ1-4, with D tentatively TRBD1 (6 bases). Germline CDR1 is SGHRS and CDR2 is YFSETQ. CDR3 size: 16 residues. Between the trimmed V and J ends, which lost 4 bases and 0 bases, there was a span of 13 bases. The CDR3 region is CASSVPTGATNEKLFF. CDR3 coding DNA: TGCGCCAGCAGCGTTCCGACAGGCGCAACTAATGAAAAACTGTTTTTT.

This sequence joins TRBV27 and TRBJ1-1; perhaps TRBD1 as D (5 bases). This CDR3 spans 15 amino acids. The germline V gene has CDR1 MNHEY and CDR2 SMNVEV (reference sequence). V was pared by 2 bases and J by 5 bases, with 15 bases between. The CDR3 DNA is TGTGCCAGCAGTTTACGGGCGACTCAGGGAACTGAAGCTTTCTTT. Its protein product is CASSLRATQGTEAFF.

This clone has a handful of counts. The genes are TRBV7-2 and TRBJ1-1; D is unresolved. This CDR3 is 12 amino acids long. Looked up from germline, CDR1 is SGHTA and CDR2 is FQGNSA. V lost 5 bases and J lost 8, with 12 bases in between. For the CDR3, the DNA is TGTGCCAGCAGCCCGCAACTGGAGGAAGCTTTCTTT. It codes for CASSPQLEEAFF.

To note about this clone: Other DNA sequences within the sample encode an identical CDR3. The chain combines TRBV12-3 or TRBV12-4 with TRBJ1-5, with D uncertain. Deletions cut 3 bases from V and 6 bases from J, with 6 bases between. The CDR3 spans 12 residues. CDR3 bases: TGTGCCAGCAGTTTCTCCGGTCAGCCCCAGCATTTT. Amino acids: CASSFSGQPQHF.

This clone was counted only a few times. The DNA of the CDR3 is TGTGCCAGTAGTCCAGGGGTTCCCTCCTACAATGAGCAGTTCTTC. Its translation: CASSPGVPSYNEQFF. The chain carries TRBV19 and TRBJ2-1, with a weak D call TRBD1 (6 bases). V was pared by 5 bases and J by 0 bases, with 11 bases between. Germline CDR1 LNHDA, CDR2 SQIVND (reference sequence). The CDR3 has 15 amino acids.

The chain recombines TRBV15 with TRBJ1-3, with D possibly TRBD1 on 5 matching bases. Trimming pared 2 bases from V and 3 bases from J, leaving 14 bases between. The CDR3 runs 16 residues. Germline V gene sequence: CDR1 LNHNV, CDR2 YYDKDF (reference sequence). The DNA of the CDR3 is TGTGCCACCAGCAGACCCTACCTAGACAGTGGAAACACCATATATTTT. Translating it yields CATSRPYLDSGNTIYF.

The CDR3 coding sequence is TGTGCCAGCTCAGTGGACAGGTTTTCCTACGAGCAGTACTTC. This translates into CASSVDRFSYEQYF. This sequence joins TRBV18 and TRBJ2-7; 7 nucleotides agree with TRBD1. With 5 bases clipped from V and 1 base from J, the junction kept 5 bases outside the gene matches. This CDR3 region has 14 residues. CDR1 is KGHSH and CDR2 is LQKENI in the germline V gene.

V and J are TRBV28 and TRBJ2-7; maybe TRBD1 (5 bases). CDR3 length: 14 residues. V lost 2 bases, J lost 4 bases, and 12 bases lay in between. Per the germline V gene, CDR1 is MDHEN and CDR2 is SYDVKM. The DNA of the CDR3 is TGTGCCAGCAGTTTACCAGGGTTGCCGTACGAGCAGTACTTC. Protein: CASSLPGLPYEQYF.

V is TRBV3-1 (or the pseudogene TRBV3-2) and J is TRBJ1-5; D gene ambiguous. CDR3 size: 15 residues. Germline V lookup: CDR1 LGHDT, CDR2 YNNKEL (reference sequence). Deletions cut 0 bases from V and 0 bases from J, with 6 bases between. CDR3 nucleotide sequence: TGTGCCAGCAGCCAAGACCAGAATAGCAATCAGCCCCAGCATTTT. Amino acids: CASSQDQNSNQPQHF.

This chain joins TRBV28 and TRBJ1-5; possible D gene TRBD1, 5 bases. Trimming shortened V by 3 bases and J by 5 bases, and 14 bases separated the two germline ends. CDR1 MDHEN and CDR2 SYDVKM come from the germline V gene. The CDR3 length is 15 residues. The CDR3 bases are TGTGCCAGCAGTTTCTCCGGGACTGTAGATCAGCCCCAGCATTTT. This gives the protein CASSFSGTVDQPQHF.